This T cell receptor beta chain was captured in a study of blood T cells in healthy people across ages. V lost 5 bases to trimming and J lost 3 bases; unmatched junction nucleotides: 3. In germline, CDR1 is DFQATT, CDR2 SNEGSKA (reference sequence). The CDR3 spans 13 residues. PCR was performed a second time for roughly 6 to 12 cycles using a sample-barcoded 5' primer and a J-beta primer mix. Via MiXCR, TCRdb re-called the 5' RACE reads, giving one row per CDR3 protein. The repertoire holds about 800,000 distinct CDR3 sequences, more than 45% seen once, with roughly 20% in the top ten. The material sequenced was blood. The chain employs TRBV20-1 and TRBJ1-4; TRBD1 aligns across 7 bases. This clonotype was obtained from a man aged 30-40 years in good health. CDR3 loop: CSAYRGANEKLFF. As DNA, the CDR3 is TGCAGTGCTTACAGGGGAGCTAATGAAAAACTGTTTTTT.